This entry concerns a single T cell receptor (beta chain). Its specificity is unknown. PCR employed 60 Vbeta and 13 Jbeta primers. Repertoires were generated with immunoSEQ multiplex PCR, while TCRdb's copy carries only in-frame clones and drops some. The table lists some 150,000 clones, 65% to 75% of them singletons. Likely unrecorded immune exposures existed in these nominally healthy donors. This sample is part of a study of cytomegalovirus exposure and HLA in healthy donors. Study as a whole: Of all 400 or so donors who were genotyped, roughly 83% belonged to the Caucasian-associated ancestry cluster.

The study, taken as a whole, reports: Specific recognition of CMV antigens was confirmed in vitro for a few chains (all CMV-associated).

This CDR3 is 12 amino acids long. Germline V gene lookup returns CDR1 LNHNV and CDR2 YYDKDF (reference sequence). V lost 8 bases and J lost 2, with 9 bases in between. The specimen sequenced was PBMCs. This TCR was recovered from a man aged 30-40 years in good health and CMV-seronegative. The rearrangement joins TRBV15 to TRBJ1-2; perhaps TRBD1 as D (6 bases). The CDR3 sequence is CATSQGNYGYTF. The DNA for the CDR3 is TGTGCCACCTCCCAGGGGAACTATGGCTACACCTTC.